This TCR beta chain stems from a study of T cells in localized non-small cell lung cancer. Study-wide results and caveats: Turning up in adjacent lung were a median approximately 57 of the top 100 tumor clones.

Regarding this clone: The antigen remains unidentified.

Some clones are missing from TCRdb's copy, which holds only in-frame ones; the method was immunoSEQ multiplex PCR. This sample has around 54,000 clones, with roughly 85% found just once. V was trimmed by 1 base and J by 5 bases, leaving 10 bases between them. The CDR3 length is 14 residues. Germline V CDR1 and CDR2: LNHNV, YYDKDF (reference sequence). The receptor's source is an older male donor with stage III squamous cell lung carcinoma. The sequenced sample was peripheral blood, obtained before any cancer treatment. The chain couples TRBV15 to TRBJ2-3; the D gene is possibly TRBD1 (5 bases). CDR3 protein: CATSRVPGRDTQYF. CDR3 in DNA: TGTGCCACCAGCAGAGTCCCAGGGCGAGATACGCAGTATTTT.